The 30 T cell receptor beta chains reported below all come from one sample, sequenced in a study of blood T cell repertoires in COVID-19. Using immunoSEQ multiplex PCR, the repertoire was profiled, and TCRdb retains in-frame clones only, with some absent. In the table there are approximately 140,000 clones, around 80% of which are singletons. The sequencing input was peripheral blood. These receptors were taken from a man older than 75 with acute or convalescent COVID-19.

The chain links TRBV2 to TRBJ1-5; 7 bases map to TRBD1. V lost 6 bases and J lost 2; bases outside the gene matches: 7. The CDR3 loop spans 15 amino acids. Germline lookup yields CDR1 SNHLY and CDR2 FYNNEI. This chain's CDR3 is CASREQGTRNQPQHF. In DNA form, the CDR3 reads TGTGCCAGCAGAGAACAGGGGACCCGCAATCAGCCCCAGCATTTT.

This sequence joins TRBV6-2 or TRBV6-3 and TRBJ1-4, with TRBD1 matching over 8 bases. This CDR3 contains 14 residues. CDR1 and CDR2 (germline): MNHEY, SVGEGT. Trimming removed 5 bases from V and 8 bases from J; junction bases left unmatched: 7. The chain's CDR3 is CASSLGTGGEKLFF. In nucleotides, the CDR3 is TGTGCCAGCAGTCTCGGGACAGGAGGAGAAAAACTGTTTTTT.

The chain has TRBV5-1 and TRBJ2-7; tentative D call: TRBD1 (6 bases). Germline CDR1 is SGHRS and CDR2 is YFSETQ. Trimming shortened V by 4 bases and J by 6 bases, and 20 bases separated the two germline ends. The CDR3 is 15 amino acids. The CDR3 DNA sequence: TGCGCCAGCAGCCAGGACAGTTCCCCTCAGGGCGAGCAGTACTTC. It codes for CASSQDSSPQGEQYF.

This rearrangement joins TRBV6-2 or TRBV6-3 to TRBJ1-5; 7 bases map to TRBD1. The V segment lost 4 bases and the J segment 3 bases; nucleotides outside the gene matches: 15. Germline V gene lookup returns CDR1 MNHEY and CDR2 SVGEGT. The CDR3 spans 18 residues. As DNA, the CDR3 is TGTGCCAGCAGTTCCCCCGTTCCCGGGACAGCTTTCAATCAGCCCCAGCATTTT. Encoded protein: CASSSPVPGTAFNQPQHF.

The chain links TRBV5-4 to TRBJ2-3; 8 bases match TRBD1. CDR3 length: 15 residues. Germline loops: CDR1 SGHNT, CDR2 YYREEE (reference sequence). V trimming: 8 bases; J trimming: 0 bases; junction bases outside the gene matches: 8. Written as DNA, the CDR3 is TGTGCCAGTCAAGACAGGGGCTCTAGCACAGATACGCAGTATTTT. Its translation is CASQDRGSSTDTQYF.

The V call is TRBV7-9, the J call TRBJ1-2; possible D gene TRBD1, 6 bases. Germline V CDR1 and CDR2: SEHNR, FQNEAQ (reference sequence). This CDR3 is 13 amino acids long. Trimming shortened V by 3 bases and J by 3 bases, and 8 bases separated the two germline ends. CDR3 sequence (DNA): TGTGCCAGCAGCTTCACAGGGCACTATGGCTACACCTTC. Its translation: CASSFTGHYGYTF.

The J gene is TRBJ2-1, the V gene TRBV3-1 (or the pseudogene TRBV3-2), with 8 positions matching TRBD2. J was trimmed by 2 bases and V by 3 bases; bases with no gene match: 3. The CDR3 is made up of 15 amino acids. Germline assignment: CDR1 LGHDT and CDR2 YNNKEL (reference sequence). For the CDR3, the DNA is TGTGCCAGCAGCCAGACGGGGGGGGCCTACAATGAGCAGTTCTTC. Translated, it gives CASSQTGGAYNEQFF.

The genes are TRBV3-1 (or the pseudogene TRBV3-2) and TRBJ2-7; 7 bases map to TRBD1. CDR1 LGHDT and CDR2 YNNKEL come from the germline V gene (reference sequence). This CDR3 is 12 amino acids long. V lost 4 bases and J lost 8; bases outside the gene matches: 5. In DNA, the CDR3 is TGTGCCAGCAGCCCAGGGGGAAAACAGCAGTACTTC. The encoded protein is CASSPGGKQQYF.

The genes are TRBV5-6 and TRBJ2-3, with 8 bases aligning to TRBD2. The CDR3 loop spans 16 amino acids. Germline loops: CDR1 SGHDT, CDR2 YYEEEE. Trimming at V came to 0 bases and at J to 0 bases, leaving 3 bases not matched to a gene. CDR3 DNA sequence: TGTGCCAGCAGCTTGGGACTAGCGAGTAGCACAGATACGCAGTATTTT. This encodes CASSLGLASSTDTQYF.

The chain's CDR3 is CASSFSRTGGNEKLFF. The DNA of the CDR3 is TGTGCCAGCAGCTTCTCCCGGACAGGGGGTAATGAAAAACTGTTTTTT. The chain carries TRBV7-9 and TRBJ1-4; 10 nucleotides line up with TRBD1. The length of the CDR3 is 16 residues. Germline V gene lookup returns CDR1 SEHNR and CDR2 FQNEAQ (reference sequence). Trimming at V came to 3 bases and at J to 4 bases, leaving 5 bases not matched to a gene.

This clone was seen more than once but under ten times. The J gene is TRBJ2-5, the V gene TRBV7-6; 9 bases fit TRBD2. This CDR3 spans 17 amino acids. V was pared by 4 bases and J by 4 bases, with 13 bases of the junction left unmatched. Germline assignment: CDR1 SGHVS and CDR2 FNYEAQ. The CDR3 DNA follows: TGTGCCAGCAGCTCGGGCGGGTTAGCGGGGGTGAGAGAGACCCAGTACTTC. Translating it yields CASSSGGLAGVRETQYF. The entire variable domain, with the rest obtained from reference TRBV7-6 and TRBJ2-5, is as follows: GAGVSQSPRYKVTKRGQDVALRCDPISGHVSLYWYRQALGQGPEFLTYFNYEAQQDKSGLPNDRFSAERPEGSISTLTIQRTEQRDSAMYRCASSSGGLAGVRETQYFGPGTRLLVL.

This clone has a single count. The CDR3 spells CASSPTSGGAEQYF. CDR3 nucleotides: TGTGCCAGCTCACCGACTAGCGGGGGGGCCGAGCAGTACTTC. V is TRBV18 and J is TRBJ2-7; 14 bases align to TRBD2. Germline V gene data show CDR1 as KGHSH and CDR2 as LQKENI. CDR3 length: 14 residues. J lost 6 bases, V lost 3 bases, and 1 base had no gene match.

The chain recombines TRBV10-3 with TRBJ1-2; a possible D gene is TRBD1 (5 bases). Germline V CDR1 and CDR2: ENHRY, SYGVKD. The CDR3 extends over 12 amino acids. V was clipped by 3 bases and J by 8 bases, with 10 bases between them. The DNA of the CDR3 is TGTGCCATCAGTGACCAGGGATTGGGCTACACCTTC. It encodes CAISDQGLGYTF.

The chain is built from TRBV18 and TRBJ1-5; D possibly corresponds to TRBD1 (5 bases). V was clipped by 4 bases and J by 6 bases, with 10 bases between them. Germline CDR1 is KGHSH and CDR2 is LQKENI. The CDR3 length is 13 residues. CDR3 sequence reads: CASSQNGGQPQHF. The CDR3 nucleotides are TGTGCCAGCTCACAAAACGGGGGTCAGCCCCAGCATTTT.

The sample holds one count of this clone. The chain couples TRBV11-2 to TRBJ1-1; possible D gene TRBD1, 5 bases. Germline CDR1 SGHAT, CDR2 FQNNGV. CDR3 length: 14 amino acids. Trimming cost V 3 bases and J 5 bases, with 13 bases left between them. The CDR3 is CASSFRRAGTEAFF. DNA of the CDR3: TGTGCCAGCAGCTTCCGCAGGGCGGGGACTGAAGCTTTCTTT.

This chain joins TRBV4-3 and TRBJ1-1, with 10 positions matching TRBD1. The CDR3 contains 19 residues. From germline, CDR1 is LGHNA and CDR2 YSLEER. Trimming cost V 0 bases and J 0 bases; bases outside gene matches: 10. The CDR3 bases are TGCGCCAGCAGCCAAGAGCTGACAGGGGGCGCATCCCTGAACACTGAAGCTTTCTTT. Protein product: CASSQELTGGASLNTEAFF.

The chain couples TRBV2 to TRBJ1-2; 9 bases fit TRBD1. Germline lookup yields CDR1 SNHLY and CDR2 FYNNEI. Trimming took 6 bases from V and 5 from J; bases not matched to a gene: 4. This CDR3 is built from 13 residues. The CDR3 nucleotides read TGTGCCAGCAGCCCGGGACAGGGATATGGCTACACCTTC. Residues: CASSPGQGYGYTF.

The chain carries TRBV3-1 (or the pseudogene TRBV3-2) and TRBJ1-6; D not resolved. Trimming took off 6 bases at V and 2 bases at J, with 5 bases between the two ends. The CDR3 is 13 residues long. Germline V gene data show CDR1 as LGHDT and CDR2 as YNNKEL (reference sequence). The CDR3 here is CASSSAYNSPLHF. In DNA form, the CDR3 reads TGTGCCAGCAGTTCAGCCTATAATTCACCCCTCCACTTT.

The chain joins TRBV6-5 to TRBJ2-1, with TRBD2 identical over 12 bases. The CDR3 loop spans 14 amino acids. Germline V CDR1 and CDR2: MNHEY, SVGAGI. V trimming: 6 bases; J trimming: 8 bases; junction bases outside the gene matches: 5. The CDR3 DNA reads TGTGCCAGCAGACTAGCGGGGGGCCGCGATGAGCAGTTCTTC. It encodes CASRLAGGRDEQFF.

V gene TRBV20-1 combines with J gene TRBJ2-1; D is possibly TRBD2 (6 bases). Trimming took off 5 bases at V and 7 bases at J, with 9 bases between the two ends. The CDR3 is 11 residues long. Germline values: CDR1 DFQATT, CDR2 SNEGSKA (reference sequence). The CDR3 sequence: CSAAGGNEQFF. The CDR3 nucleotides are TGCAGTGCTGCCGGGGGAAATGAGCAGTTCTTC.

This clone was counted a few times. The chain combines TRBV14 with TRBJ2-1, with 11 bases aligning to TRBD2. Trimming cost V 1 base and J 10 bases; bases outside gene matches: 3. Germline V gene data show CDR1 as SGHDN and CDR2 as FVKESK. The CDR3 has 14 residues. The CDR3 nucleotides are TGTGCCAGCAGCCAAGGGACTAGCGGGTCGGAGCAGTTCTTC. This gives the protein CASSQGTSGSEQFF. The variable domain in full, with the rest retrieved from reference TRBV14 and TRBJ2-1, is EAGVTQFPSHSVIEKGQTVTLRCDPISGHDNLYWYRRVMGKEIKFLLHFVKESKQDESGMPNNRFLAERTGGTYSTLKVQPAELEDSGVYFCASSQGTSGSEQFFGPGTRLTVL.

In its sample, this clone was seen a few times. This rearrangement joins TRBV24-1 to TRBJ2-1; 7 bases are shared with TRBD1. Looked up from germline, CDR1 is KGHDR and CDR2 is SFDVKD. The CDR3 spans 17 residues. The V gene end was trimmed by 5 bases and the J gene end by 0 bases; junction bases not matched to a gene: 9. CDR3: CATSGVTGQNSYNEQFF. Here the CDR3 DNA reads TGTGCCACCAGTGGGGTAACGGGACAGAACTCCTACAATGAGCAGTTCTTC.

This clone was picked up a small number of times. The conserved final phenylalanine or tryptophan is absent from the CDR3, which likely points to a read error. No DNA is shown, since the ends of the CDR3 on it are uncertain; the CDR3 is the one TCRdb lists. The CDR3 is CASSLGVVGAHV. V and J are TRBV11-2 and TRBJ1-1; TRBD1, the table's D call, lacks a check against the DNA. Germline V gene data show CDR1 as SGHAT and CDR2 as FQNNGV. The CDR3 is 12 residues long, ends included.

The chain links TRBV18 to TRBJ1-2, with 8 bases aligning to TRBD1. This CDR3 region has 15 residues. Trimming removed 3 bases from V and 5 bases from J; junction bases left unmatched: 8. Germline V lookup: CDR1 KGHSH, CDR2 LQKENI. DNA for the CDR3: TGTGCCAGCTCACCCCCGGACAGGGTAGGGTATGGCTACACCTTC. This gives the protein CASSPPDRVGYGYTF.

This clone came up a few times. The chain is built from TRBV7-2 and TRBJ2-2, with no clear D. Trimming shortened V by 2 bases and J by 0 bases, and 4 bases separated the two germline ends. Germline assignment: CDR1 SGHTA and CDR2 FQGNSA. The CDR3 consists of 14 residues. This CDR3 reads CASSLNTNTGELFF. The CDR3 DNA sequence: TGTGCCAGCAGCTTAAATACGAACACCGGGGAGCTGTTTTTT.

The rearrangement joins TRBV18 to TRBJ1-4, with 7 nucleotides matching TRBD1. CDR1 and CDR2 (germline): KGHSH, LQKENI. The CDR3 is made up of 14 amino acids. After removal of 3 bases from V and 8 bases from J, the junction contained 6 bases not matched to a gene. This chain's CDR3 is CASSPEGAGEKLFF. In nucleotides, the CDR3 is TGTGCCAGCTCACCGGAGGGGGCAGGGGAAAAACTGTTTTTT. The whole variable domain, filled in from reference TRBV18 and TRBJ1-4, reads NAGVMQNPRHLVRRRGQEARLRCSPMKGHSHVYWYRQLPEEGLKFMVYLQKENIIDESGMPKERFSAEFPKEGPSILRIQQVVRGDSAAYFCASSPEGAGEKLFFGSGTQLSVL.

CDR3 sequence: CASRGTAQETQYF. The CDR3 region has the DNA TGCGCCAGCCGTGGGACAGCCCAAGAGACCCAGTACTTC. The V gene is TRBV5-1, the J gene TRBJ2-5; 7 bases fit TRBD1. The CDR3 is made up of 13 amino acids. Germline assignment: CDR1 SGHRS and CDR2 YFSETQ. Trimming cost V 7 bases and J 1 base; bases outside gene matches: 4.

The chain links TRBV5-1 to TRBJ2-5; 7 bases align to TRBD1. Germline values: CDR1 SGHRS, CDR2 YFSETQ. This CDR3 has 14 residues. Unmatched junction bases numbered 7, after V lost 4 bases and J lost 4 bases. CDR3 residues: CASSRNRDRETQYF. CDR3 DNA sequence: TGCGCCAGCAGCCGAAACCGGGACAGAGAGACCCAGTACTTC.

This clone was seen a handful of times. The genes are TRBV3-1 (or the pseudogene TRBV3-2) and TRBJ1-1, with TRBD1 matching over 7 bases. CDR1 is LGHDT, CDR2 YNNKEL, per germline (reference sequence). CDR3 length: 16 amino acids. V lost 1 base, J lost 1 base, and 6 bases stayed unmatched. CDR3 residues: CASSQAEGAGNTEAFF. Written as DNA, the CDR3 is TGTGCCAGCAGCCAAGCAGAGGGGGCGGGGAACACTGAAGCTTTCTTT.

This clone has only a few counts. The chain uses TRBV5-1 and TRBJ1-1; possible D gene TRBD1, 5 bases. The CDR3 length is 13 residues. Trimming took 0 bases from V and 7 from J, leaving 10 bases between them. Germline lookup yields CDR1 SGHRS and CDR2 YFSETQ. The CDR3 DNA sequence: TGCGCCAGCAGCTTGGTCCTACAGGATGAAGCTTTCTTT. This encodes CASSLVLQDEAFF.